A few counts support the clone carrying this T cell receptor (beta chain). Antigen specificity is unknown. These data belong to a study of shared clonotypes between healthy human individuals. General study results and limits: Investigators expected sequencing depth to affect clonotype sharing among donors. The rarefaction results pointed to incomplete sorted-subset sequencing despite large depth.

Method: immunoSEQ multiplex PCR; TCRdb's copy keeps in-frame clones and lacks some. This table has 550,000 to 800,000 clones, less than 85% appearing once. Germline V gives CDR1 MNHEY, CDR2 SMNVEV (reference sequence). V was clipped by 0 bases and J by 0 bases, with 7 bases between them. The CDR3 is 15 amino acids. The receptor comes from a woman in her 30s in good health. This rearrangement joins TRBV27 to TRBJ2-3; no firm D call. Sample: memory CD4+ T cells sorted from blood. Subset indicated: CD45RA-negative fraction. The CDR3 region has the DNA TGTGCCAGCAGTTTATCATTAAGAAGCACAGATACGCAGTATTTT. Its protein is CASSLSLRSTDTQYF.